The subject of this entry is one TCR beta chain. Its matching antigen is unknown. The data stem from a study of molecular identifiers for immune sequencing clone quantification. A CD8+CD4-CCR7+CD45RA+ gate was used to sort naive CD8 T cells. The study, taken as a whole, reports: Effector cells had over 99% of their molecules in clones above 20 RNA copies, while naive cells had under 1%.

V shed 6 bases and J 7 bases; nucleotides not matched to a gene: 20. The germline V gene encodes CDR1 MNHEY and CDR2 SVGEGT. The CDR3 runs to 18 residues. TCRdb redid the calling of the PCR reads with MiXCR, one entry per CDR3 protein. The table includes about 68,000 distinct CDR3 sequences, roughly 18% detected once. The TCR comes from a human donor in good health. Some libraries in this study had Jurkat cell RNA spiked in. Material: naive CD8+ T cells from blood, with Jurkat cell RNA spiked in. Subset specified: FACS-sorted CD8+CD4-CCR7+CD45RA+ naive T cells. This chain links TRBV6-2 or TRBV6-3 with TRBJ2-1; TRBD2 aligns across 8 bases. The CDR3 coding sequence is TGTGCCAGCAGCTACCCTCGTCATAGCGGGGAGGCTTGGAATGAGCAGTTCTTC. Protein: CASSYPRHSGEAWNEQFF.